Detailed here is one TCR beta chain. Its specificity is unknown. These data belong to a study of shared clonotypes between healthy human individuals. Study summary: Donors had three CD4 naive, three CD4 memory, two CD8 naive and one CD8 memory plate apiece. Study observations and caveats: Generation probability values for non-shared clonotypes were lower than those for clonotypes shared by all four donors.

The CDR3 length is 17 residues. Trimming cost V 5 bases and J 2 bases, with 22 bases left between them. Germline CDR1 and CDR2: MNHEY and SMNVEV (reference sequence). As defined, naive CD8 cells were CD45RO-negative and positively selected for CCR7, with terminally differentiated effector memory CD45RA+ cells excluded. The donor cohort consisted entirely of Caucasian adults residing in Nashville, Tennessee. Libraries were prepared by immunoSEQ multiplex PCR; TCRdb keeps only in-frame clonotypes and omits some of them. The sample lists 1.5 million to 2.5 million clones; approximately 94% were seen once.

This sequence was found in a man aged 18-30 years in good health. This chain connects TRBV27 to TRBJ2-7; perhaps TRBD2 as D (6 bases). The specimen sequenced was naive CD8+ T cells sorted from blood. CDR3 sequence: CASSTSLGEAGPYEQYF. The CDR3 DNA reads TGTGCCAGCAGTACCTCCCTCGGGGAGGCGGGTCCCTACGAGCAGTACTTC.